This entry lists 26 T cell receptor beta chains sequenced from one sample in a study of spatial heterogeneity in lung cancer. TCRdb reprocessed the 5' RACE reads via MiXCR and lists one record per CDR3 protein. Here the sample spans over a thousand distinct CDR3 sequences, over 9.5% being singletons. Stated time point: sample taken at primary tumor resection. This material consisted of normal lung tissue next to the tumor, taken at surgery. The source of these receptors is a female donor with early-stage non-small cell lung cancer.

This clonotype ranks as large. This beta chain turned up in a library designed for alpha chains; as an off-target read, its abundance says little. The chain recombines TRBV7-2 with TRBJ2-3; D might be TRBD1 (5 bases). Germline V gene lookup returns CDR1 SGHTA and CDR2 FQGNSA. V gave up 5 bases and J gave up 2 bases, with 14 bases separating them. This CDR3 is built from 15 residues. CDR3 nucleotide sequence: TGTGCCAGCAGCCCGGTGCCGACAGTCACAGATACGCAGTATTTT. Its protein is CASSPVPTVTDTQYF.

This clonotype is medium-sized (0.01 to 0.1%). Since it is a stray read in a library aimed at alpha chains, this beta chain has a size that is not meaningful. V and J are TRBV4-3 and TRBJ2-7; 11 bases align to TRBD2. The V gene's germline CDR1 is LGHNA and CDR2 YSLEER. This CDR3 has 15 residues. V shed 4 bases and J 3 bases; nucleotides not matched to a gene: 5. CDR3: CASSRGTSGNYEQYF. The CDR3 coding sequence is TGCGCCAGCAGCCGAGGGACTAGCGGAAACTACGAGCAGTACTTC.

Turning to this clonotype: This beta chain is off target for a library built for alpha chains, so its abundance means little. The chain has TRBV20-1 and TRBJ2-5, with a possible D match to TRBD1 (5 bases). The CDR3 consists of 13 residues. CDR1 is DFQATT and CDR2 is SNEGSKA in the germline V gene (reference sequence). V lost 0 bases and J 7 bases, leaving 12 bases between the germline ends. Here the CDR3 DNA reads TGCAGTGCTAGAGAGGCAGCCCAGGGGACCCAGTACTTC. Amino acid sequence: CSAREAAQGTQYF.

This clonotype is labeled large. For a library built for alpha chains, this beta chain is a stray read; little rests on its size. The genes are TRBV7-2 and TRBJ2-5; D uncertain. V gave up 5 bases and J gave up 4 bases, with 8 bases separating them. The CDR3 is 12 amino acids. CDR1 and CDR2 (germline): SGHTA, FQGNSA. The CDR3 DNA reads TGTGCCAGCAGCCCGCTAGGAGAGACCCAGTACTTC. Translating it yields CASSPLGETQYF.

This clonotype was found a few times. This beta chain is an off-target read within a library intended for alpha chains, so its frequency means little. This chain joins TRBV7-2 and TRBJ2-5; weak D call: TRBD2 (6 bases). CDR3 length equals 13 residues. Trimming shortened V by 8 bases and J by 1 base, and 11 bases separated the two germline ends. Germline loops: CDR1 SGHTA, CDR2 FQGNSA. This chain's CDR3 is CASARDSQETQYF. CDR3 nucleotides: TGTGCCAGCGCCCGGGACTCCCAAGAGACCCAGTACTTC.

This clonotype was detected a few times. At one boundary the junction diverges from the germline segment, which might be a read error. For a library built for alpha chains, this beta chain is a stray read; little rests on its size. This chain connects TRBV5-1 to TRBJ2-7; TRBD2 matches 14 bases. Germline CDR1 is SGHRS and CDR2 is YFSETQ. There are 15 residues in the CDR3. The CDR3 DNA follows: TGCGCCAGCAGCTCCGGACTAGCGGGGGGATCGGACCTGGACTTC. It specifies CASSSGLAGGSDLDF.

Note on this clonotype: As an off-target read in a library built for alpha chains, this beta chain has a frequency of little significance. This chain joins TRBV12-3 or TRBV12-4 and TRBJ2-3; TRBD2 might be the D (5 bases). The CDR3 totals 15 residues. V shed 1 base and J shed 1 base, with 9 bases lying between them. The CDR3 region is CASSLDGVGTDTQYF. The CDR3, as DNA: TGTGCCAGCAGTTTAGACGGGGTGGGCACAGATACGCAGTATTTT.

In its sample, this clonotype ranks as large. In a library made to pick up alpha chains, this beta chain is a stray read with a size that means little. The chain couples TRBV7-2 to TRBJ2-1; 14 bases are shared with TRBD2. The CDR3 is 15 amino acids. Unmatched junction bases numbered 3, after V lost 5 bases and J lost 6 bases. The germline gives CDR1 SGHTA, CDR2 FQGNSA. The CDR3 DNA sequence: TGTGCCAGCAGCCGGACTAGCGGGGGGAGCAATGAGCAGTTCTTC. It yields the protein CASSRTSGGSNEQFF.

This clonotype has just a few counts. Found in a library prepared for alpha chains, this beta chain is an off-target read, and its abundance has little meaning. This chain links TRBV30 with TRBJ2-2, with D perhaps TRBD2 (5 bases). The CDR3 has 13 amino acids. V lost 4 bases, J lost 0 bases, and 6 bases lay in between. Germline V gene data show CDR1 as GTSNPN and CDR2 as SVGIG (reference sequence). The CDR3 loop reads CAWTGTNTGELFF. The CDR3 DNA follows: TGTGCCTGGACCGGGACGAACACCGGGGAGCTGTTTTTT. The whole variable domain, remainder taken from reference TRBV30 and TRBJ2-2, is SQTIHQWPATLVQPVGSPLSLECTVEGTSNPNLYWYRQAAGRGLQLLFYSVGIGQISSEVPQNLSASRPQDRQFILSSKKLLLSDSGFYLCAWTGTNTGELFFGEGSRLTVL.

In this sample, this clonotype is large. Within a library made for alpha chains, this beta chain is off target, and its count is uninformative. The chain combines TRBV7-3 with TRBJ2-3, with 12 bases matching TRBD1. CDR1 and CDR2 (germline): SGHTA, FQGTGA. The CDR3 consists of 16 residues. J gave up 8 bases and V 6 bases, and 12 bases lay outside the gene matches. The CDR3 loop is CASSPGPGQGATTQYF. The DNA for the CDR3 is TGTGCCAGCAGTCCCGGGCCGGGACAGGGGGCAACTACGCAGTATTTT.

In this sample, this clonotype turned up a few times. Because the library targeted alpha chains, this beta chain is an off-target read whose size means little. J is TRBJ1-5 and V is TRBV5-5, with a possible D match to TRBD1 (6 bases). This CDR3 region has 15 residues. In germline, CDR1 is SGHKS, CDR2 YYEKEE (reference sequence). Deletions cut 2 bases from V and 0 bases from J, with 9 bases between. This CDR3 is CASSFSGASNQPQHF. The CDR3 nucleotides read TGTGCCAGCAGCTTCTCGGGGGCTAGCAATCAGCCCCAGCATTTT.

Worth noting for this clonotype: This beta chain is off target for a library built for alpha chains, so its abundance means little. CDR3 in DNA: TGTGCCAGCAGCAACCGGGACGGTAATAATTCACCCCTCCACTTT. Its protein product is CASSNRDGNNSPLHF. The chain has TRBV4-2 and TRBJ1-6; a possible D gene is TRBD1 (5 bases). V shed 5 bases and J shed 5 bases, with 13 bases lying between them. CDR1 and CDR2 from the germline V gene are LGHNA and YNFKEQ. The CDR3 spans 15 residues.

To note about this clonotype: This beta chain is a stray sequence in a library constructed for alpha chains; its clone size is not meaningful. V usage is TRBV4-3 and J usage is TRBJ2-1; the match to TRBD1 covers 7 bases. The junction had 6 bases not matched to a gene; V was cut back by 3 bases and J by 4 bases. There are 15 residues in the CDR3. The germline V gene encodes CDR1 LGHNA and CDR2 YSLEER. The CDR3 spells CASSQNRGGYNEQFF. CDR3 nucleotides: TGCGCCAGCAGCCAGAACAGGGGTGGTTACAATGAGCAGTTCTTC.

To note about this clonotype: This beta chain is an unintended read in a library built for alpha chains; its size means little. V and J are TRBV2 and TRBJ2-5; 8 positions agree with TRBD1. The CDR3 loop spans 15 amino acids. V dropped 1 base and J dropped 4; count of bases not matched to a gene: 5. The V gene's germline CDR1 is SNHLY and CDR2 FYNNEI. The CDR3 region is CASSEDRDRRETQYF. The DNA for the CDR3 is TGTGCCAGCAGTGAAGATAGGGACAGGCGAGAGACCCAGTACTTC.

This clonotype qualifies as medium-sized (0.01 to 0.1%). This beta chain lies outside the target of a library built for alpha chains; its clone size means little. This chain's CDR3 is CASSLSGPAGVREQYF. The CDR3 DNA is TGTGCCAGCAGCTTGAGCGGTCCAGCGGGAGTCAGGGAGCAGTACTTC. This chain uses TRBV5-4 with TRBJ2-7; 8 nucleotides match TRBD2. CDR3 length equals 16 residues. Germline V gene data show CDR1 as SGHNT and CDR2 as YYREEE (reference sequence). Unmatched junction bases numbered 13, after V lost 1 base and J lost 7 bases.

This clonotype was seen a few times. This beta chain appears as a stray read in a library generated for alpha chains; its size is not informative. The CDR3 region is CSARTDTQYF. The CDR3 region has the DNA TGCAGTGCTAGAACAGATACGCAGTATTTT. V and J are TRBV20-1 and TRBJ2-3; D is unresolved. CDR1 is DFQATT and CDR2 is SNEGSKA in the germline V gene (reference sequence). The CDR3 spans 10 residues. Trimming pared 2 bases from V and 3 bases from J, leaving 0 bases between.

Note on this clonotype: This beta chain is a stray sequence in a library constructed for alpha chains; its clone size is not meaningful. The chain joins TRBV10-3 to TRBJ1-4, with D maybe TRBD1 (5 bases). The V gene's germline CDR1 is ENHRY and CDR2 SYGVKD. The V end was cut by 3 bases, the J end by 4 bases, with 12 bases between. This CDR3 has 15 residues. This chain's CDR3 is CAISDVGAFNEKLFF. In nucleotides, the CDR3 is TGTGCCATCAGTGATGTCGGGGCCTTTAATGAAAAACTGTTTTTT.

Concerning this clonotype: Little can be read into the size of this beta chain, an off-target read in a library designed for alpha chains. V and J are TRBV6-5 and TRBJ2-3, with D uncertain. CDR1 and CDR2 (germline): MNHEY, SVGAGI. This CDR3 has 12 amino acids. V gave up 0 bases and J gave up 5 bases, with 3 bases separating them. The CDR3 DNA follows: TGTGCCAGCAGTTACTCGGGAGATACGCAGTATTTT. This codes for CASSYSGDTQYF.

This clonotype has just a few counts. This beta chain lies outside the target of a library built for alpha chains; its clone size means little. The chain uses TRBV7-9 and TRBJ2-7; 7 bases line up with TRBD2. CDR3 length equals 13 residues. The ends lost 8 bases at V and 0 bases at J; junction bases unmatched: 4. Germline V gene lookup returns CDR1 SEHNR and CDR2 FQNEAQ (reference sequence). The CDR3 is CASVAGDSYEQYF. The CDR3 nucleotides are TGTGCCAGCGTAGCGGGTGACTCCTACGAGCAGTACTTC.

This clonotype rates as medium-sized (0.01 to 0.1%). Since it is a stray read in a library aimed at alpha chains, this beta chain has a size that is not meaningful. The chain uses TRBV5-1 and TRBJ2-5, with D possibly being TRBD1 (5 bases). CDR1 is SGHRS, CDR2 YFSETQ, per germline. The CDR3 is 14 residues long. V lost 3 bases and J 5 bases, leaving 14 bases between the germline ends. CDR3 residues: CASSSPQGTETQYF. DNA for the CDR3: TGCGCCAGCAGCTCCCCTCAGGGAACGGAGACCCAGTACTTC. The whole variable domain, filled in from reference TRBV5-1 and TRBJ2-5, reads KAGVTQTPRYLIKTRGQQVTLSCSPISGHRSVSWYQQTPGQGLQFLFEYFSETQRNKGNFPGRFSGRQFSNSRSEMNVSTLELGDSALYLCASSSPQGTETQYFGPGTRLLVL.

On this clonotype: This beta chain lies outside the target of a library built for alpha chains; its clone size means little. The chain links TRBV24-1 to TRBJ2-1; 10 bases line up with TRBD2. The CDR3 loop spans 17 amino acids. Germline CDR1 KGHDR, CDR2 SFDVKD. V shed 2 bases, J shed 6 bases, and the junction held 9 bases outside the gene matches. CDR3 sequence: CATSDSSSGSLTNEQFF. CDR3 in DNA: TGTGCCACCAGTGATTCCTCTAGCGGGAGTTTAACCAATGAGCAGTTCTTC.

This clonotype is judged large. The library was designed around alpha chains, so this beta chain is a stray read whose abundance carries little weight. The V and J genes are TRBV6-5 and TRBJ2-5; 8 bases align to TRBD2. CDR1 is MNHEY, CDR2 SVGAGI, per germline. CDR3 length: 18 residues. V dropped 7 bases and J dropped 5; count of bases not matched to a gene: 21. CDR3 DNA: TGTGCCAGCATCCCCCGGCTAGCGGGCCAACCCACTCAGGAGACCCAGTACTTC. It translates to CASIPRLAGQPTQETQYF.

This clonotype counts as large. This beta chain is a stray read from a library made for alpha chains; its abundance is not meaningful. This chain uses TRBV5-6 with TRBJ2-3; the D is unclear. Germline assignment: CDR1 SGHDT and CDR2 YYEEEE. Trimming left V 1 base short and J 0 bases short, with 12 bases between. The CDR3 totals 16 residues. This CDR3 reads CASSLLGIGSTDTQYF. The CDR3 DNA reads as TGTGCCAGCAGCTTGCTGGGGATCGGTAGCACAGATACGCAGTATTTT.

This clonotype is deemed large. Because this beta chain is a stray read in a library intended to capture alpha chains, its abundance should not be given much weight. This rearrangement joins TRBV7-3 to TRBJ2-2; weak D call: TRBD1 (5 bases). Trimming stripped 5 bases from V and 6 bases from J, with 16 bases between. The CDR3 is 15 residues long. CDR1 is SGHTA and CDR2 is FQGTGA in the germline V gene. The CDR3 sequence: CASSLNQGISGELFF. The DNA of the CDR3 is TGTGCCAGCAGCCTAAATCAGGGCATCTCCGGGGAGCTGTTTTTT.

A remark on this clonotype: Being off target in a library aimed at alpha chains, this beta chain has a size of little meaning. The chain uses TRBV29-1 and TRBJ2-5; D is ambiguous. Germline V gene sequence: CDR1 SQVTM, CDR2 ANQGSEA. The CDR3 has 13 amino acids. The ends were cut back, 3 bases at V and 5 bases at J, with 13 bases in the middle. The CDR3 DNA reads TGCAGCGTTGATAAGGGTCCTCGCGAGACCCAGTACTTC. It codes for CSVDKGPRETQYF.

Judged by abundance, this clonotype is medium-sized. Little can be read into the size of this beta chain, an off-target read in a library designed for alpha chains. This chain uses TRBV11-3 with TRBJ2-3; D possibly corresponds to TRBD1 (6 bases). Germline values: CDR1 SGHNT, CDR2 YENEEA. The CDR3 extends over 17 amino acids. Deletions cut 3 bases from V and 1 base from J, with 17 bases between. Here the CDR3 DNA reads TGTGCCAGCAGCTTTGGACCCCCAGGGGTTGGCACAGATACGCAGTATTTT. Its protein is CASSFGPPGVGTDTQYF.